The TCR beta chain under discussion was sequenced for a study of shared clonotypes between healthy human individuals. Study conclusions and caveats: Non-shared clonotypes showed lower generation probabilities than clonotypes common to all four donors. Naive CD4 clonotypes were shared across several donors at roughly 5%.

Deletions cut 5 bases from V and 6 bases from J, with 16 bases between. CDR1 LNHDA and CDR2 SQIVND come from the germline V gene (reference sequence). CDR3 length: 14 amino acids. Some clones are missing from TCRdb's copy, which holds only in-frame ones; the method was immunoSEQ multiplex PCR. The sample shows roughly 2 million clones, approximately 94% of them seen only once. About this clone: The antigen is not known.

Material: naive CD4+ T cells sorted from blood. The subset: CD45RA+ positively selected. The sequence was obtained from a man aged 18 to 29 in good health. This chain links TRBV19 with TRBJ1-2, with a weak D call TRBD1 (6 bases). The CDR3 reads CASSRPQGRDGYTF. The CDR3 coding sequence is TGTGCCAGTAGTCGCCCGCAGGGGAGGGATGGCTACACCTTC.